This TCR beta chain was recovered during a study of patients and donors after allogeneic stem cell transplantation. Trimming cost V 5 bases and J 0 bases; bases outside gene matches: 3. Per the germline V gene, CDR1 is LNHNV and CDR2 is YYDKDF (reference sequence). The CDR3 contains 14 residues. TCRdb called the RT-PCR reads again in MiXCR, with one record for every CDR3 protein. This table holds some 90,000 distinct CDR3 sequences, approximately 49% found once. The V call is TRBV15, the J call TRBJ1-1, with TRBD1 matching over 7 bases. The sequence was obtained from a human donor who was either an allogeneic HSCT recipient or a stem cell or donor lymphocyte infusion donor (not recorded which). It is not recorded whose cells these are; they may come from a transplant donor. Sample: blood, either unsorted or a sorted T cell fraction (not recorded which). The CDR3 loop reads CATSLGQLNTEAFF. The CDR3 bases are TGTGCCACCAGCCTGGGACAGTTGAACACTGAAGCTTTCTTT.